This passage covers 15 T cell receptor beta chains from one sample sequenced in a study of cytomegalovirus exposure and HLA in healthy donors. The primer mix had 60 Vbeta and 13 Jbeta primers. The method was immunoSEQ multiplex PCR; TCRdb's version includes in-frame clones alone and lacks a portion of them. The data show 100,000 to 150,000 clones, 70% to 85% seen once. Sequencing used PBMCs. These receptors all come from a woman aged 60-70 years in good health and CMV-seropositive.

This clone was picked up a small number of times. The chain recombines TRBV6-5 with TRBJ2-1, with D possibly matching TRBD2 (5 bases). With 2 bases removed from V and 4 bases from J, the gap between germline ends came to 9 bases. Germline V lookup: CDR1 MNHEY, CDR2 SVGAGI. This CDR3 is built from 14 residues. Written as DNA, the CDR3 is TGTGCCAGCAGTTACGCGGGCCAGTACAATGAGCAGTTCTTC. It encodes CASSYAGQYNEQFF.

The J gene is TRBJ1-1, the V gene TRBV6-4; D not resolved. Germline lookup yields CDR1 MRHNA and CDR2 SNTAGT. This CDR3 has 19 residues. The V gene lost 0 bases and the J gene lost 0 bases, with 20 bases spanning the gap. The CDR3 loop is CASSDSCGILAPMNTEAFF. DNA for the CDR3: TGTGCCAGCAGTGACTCGTGTGGGATCCTAGCCCCCATGAACACTGAAGCTTTCTTT.

The V gene is TRBV2, the J gene TRBJ2-6, with unresolved D. The V end was cut by 5 bases, the J end by 0 bases, with 8 bases between. Germline V gene lookup returns CDR1 SNHLY and CDR2 FYNNEI. This CDR3 spans 15 amino acids. For the CDR3, the DNA is TGTGCCAGCAGTTCCGTTAACTCTGGGGCCAACGTCCTGACTTTC. It is translated as CASSSVNSGANVLTF.

The genes are TRBV9 and TRBJ1-6; 10 bases align to TRBD1. CDR1 and CDR2 from the germline V gene are SGDLS and YYNGEE. This CDR3 spans 16 amino acids. V was pared by 0 bases and J by 5 bases, with 2 bases of the junction left unmatched. CDR3 DNA sequence: TGTGCCAGCAGCGTAGAAGGACAGGGGGATAATTCACCCCTCCACTTT. Amino acid sequence: CASSVEGQGDNSPLHF.

The V gene is TRBV4-1, the J gene TRBJ2-7, with D possibly being TRBD1 (6 bases). Per the germline V gene, CDR1 is MGHRA and CDR2 is YSYEKL. V gave up 1 base and J gave up 2 bases, with 12 bases separating them. This CDR3 comprises 15 residues. Here the CDR3 DNA reads TGCGCCAGCAGCCAAGCTCAAACAGGGACCTACGAGCAGTACTTC. This encodes CASSQAQTGTYEQYF.

This chain uses TRBV10-3 with TRBJ2-7, with 7 positions matching TRBD1. Germline-derived CDR1 and CDR2 are ENHRY and SYGVKD. J gave up 5 bases and V 4 bases, and 5 bases lay outside the gene matches. CDR3 length: 13 amino acids. CDR3 protein: CAISGQGSHEQYF. CDR3 DNA sequence: TGTGCCATCAGTGGACAGGGTAGCCACGAGCAGTACTTC.

The CDR3 region is CASSLRGRSTEAFF. CDR3 coding DNA: TGTGCCAGCTCGCTAAGGGGAAGGAGTACTGAAGCTTTCTTT. This rearrangement joins TRBV6-5 to TRBJ1-1; possibly TRBD1 for D (5 bases). This CDR3 spans 14 amino acids. Germline lookup yields CDR1 MNHEY and CDR2 SVGAGI. V lost 8 bases to trimming and J lost 5 bases, with 18 bases between them.

The chain combines TRBV7-9 with TRBJ1-5; D remains ambiguous. The V end was cut by 3 bases, the J end by 0 bases, with 3 bases between. This CDR3 is built from 13 residues. Germline values: CDR1 SEHNR, CDR2 FQNEAQ (reference sequence). The CDR3 spells CASSLASNQPQHF. Written as DNA, the CDR3 is TGTGCCAGCAGCTTGGCTAGCAATCAGCCCCAGCATTTT.

The rearrangement links TRBV6-4 to TRBJ2-1; TRBD2 matches 10 bases. The germline V gene has CDR1 MRHNA and CDR2 SNTAGT. The V segment lost 6 bases and the J segment 6 bases; nucleotides outside the gene matches: 5. This CDR3 region has 14 residues. CDR3 sequence: CASSSGGAGNEQFF. The CDR3 DNA reads TGTGCCAGCAGCAGCGGGGGGGCCGGCAATGAGCAGTTCTTC.

The V and J genes are TRBV2 and TRBJ1-1; TRBD1 might be the D (5 bases). Germline CDR1 is SNHLY and CDR2 is FYNNEI. V gave up 7 bases and J gave up 9 bases, with 12 bases separating them. CDR3 length: 11 residues. This chain's CDR3 is CASTGTNQAFF. DNA for the CDR3: TGTGCCAGCACTGGGACTAATCAAGCTTTCTTT.

V and J are TRBV28 and TRBJ1-5; 9 bases line up with TRBD1. This CDR3 has 15 amino acids. V was clipped by 6 bases and J by 4 bases; unmatched bases: 7. Germline-derived CDR1 and CDR2 are MDHEN and SYDVKM. The CDR3 reads CASRHGDRANQPQHF. CDR3 DNA sequence: TGTGCCAGCAGACATGGGGACAGGGCTAATCAGCCCCAGCATTTT.

Points on this clone: Other DNA sequences in this sample translate to the same CDR3. The CDR3 coding sequence is TGTGCTAGTGGTTTGGCCCCGGGGGGGTATGGCTACACCTTC. Translated, it gives CASGLAPGGYGYTF. The rearrangement joins TRBV12-5 to TRBJ1-2; tentatively, D is TRBD1 (5 bases). Trimming took off 1 base at V and 5 bases at J, with 11 bases between the two ends. The CDR3 sequence is 14 residues long. Germline loops: CDR1 LGHNT, CDR2 FRNRAP.

This clone was seen a single time. This chain connects TRBV7-9 to TRBJ2-3, with D perhaps matching TRBD2 (6 bases). The ends were cut back, 1 base at V and 0 bases at J, with 8 bases in the middle. Germline V gene data show CDR1 as SEHNR and CDR2 as FQNEAQ (reference sequence). The CDR3 has 15 residues. CDR3 in amino acids: CASSLGTTSTDTQYF. CDR3 nucleotides: TGTGCCAGCAGCTTAGGGACTACCAGCACAGATACGCAGTATTTT.

A single count supports this clone. This chain uses TRBV7-8 with TRBJ1-1, with D hard to call. CDR1 is SGHVS, CDR2 FQNEAQ, per germline. The CDR3 sequence is 13 residues long. Trimming stripped 5 bases from V and 5 bases from J, with 12 bases between. The chain's CDR3 is CASSLNSGTEAFF. In DNA form, the CDR3 reads TGTGCCAGCAGCCTGAACTCCGGGACTGAAGCTTTCTTT.

The chain is built from TRBV25-1 and TRBJ2-7, with 8 bases matching TRBD1. Germline CDR1 reads MGHDK; CDR2 reads SYGVNS. V shed 7 bases and J 3 bases; nucleotides not matched to a gene: 5. This CDR3 contains 13 residues. The CDR3 region has the DNA TGTGCCAGCATGGGGACAGGCTTCTACGAGCAGTACTTC. It encodes CASMGTGFYEQYF.